One sample yielded the 32 T cell receptor beta chains listed below, sequenced in a study of cytomegalovirus exposure and HLA in healthy donors. With 60 Vbeta and 13 Jbeta primers, the PCR was carried out. The table came from immunoSEQ multiplex PCR; TCRdb's copy has only in-frame clones and leaves some out. The sample holds some 140,000 clones; roughly two thirds are singletons and the top ten take 1% to 1.5%. Material for sequencing was PBMCs. The receptors stem from a woman aged 40 to 49 in good health and CMV-seronegative.

This chain joins TRBV6-5 and TRBJ1-2; D possibly corresponds to TRBD1 (5 bases). V was trimmed by 4 bases and J by 3 bases, leaving 15 bases between them. The CDR3 is 15 residues long. Looked up from germline, CDR1 is MNHEY and CDR2 is SVGAGI. CDR3 in DNA: TGTGCCAGCAGTTCCGGGGGAACAAGCTACTATGGCTACACCTTC. Encoded protein: CASSSGGTSYYGYTF.

This clone was picked up one time. This chain connects TRBV28 to TRBJ1-5; TRBD1 matches 10 bases. J gave up 5 bases and V 7 bases, and 2 bases lay outside the gene matches. The CDR3 is made up of 13 amino acids. From germline, CDR1 is MDHEN and CDR2 SYDVKM. CDR3 region: CASTGTGDQPQHF. Written as DNA, the CDR3 is TGTGCCAGCACCGGGACAGGGGATCAGCCCCAGCATTTT.

The V and J genes are TRBV7-3 and TRBJ2-7; 7 nucleotides match TRBD1. The CDR3 sequence is 16 residues long. The junction had 11 bases not matched to a gene; V was cut back by 4 bases and J by 2 bases. Germline values: CDR1 SGHTA, CDR2 FQGTGA. The CDR3 reads CASSSAPGQLTYEQYV. The CDR3 nucleotides are TGTGCCAGCAGCTCCGCACCGGGACAGTTAACCTACGAGCAGTACGTC.

In its sample, this clone was seen a few times. This sequence joins TRBV6-6 and TRBJ1-1, with D maybe TRBD1 (5 bases). CDR1 and CDR2 from the germline V gene are MNHNY and SVGAGI (reference sequence). Between the trimmed V and J ends, which lost 7 bases and 5 bases, there was a span of 14 bases. The CDR3 is 13 amino acids. The CDR3 region has the DNA TGTGCCAGCACCAAGGGGACTAGAACTGAAGCTTTCTTT. It specifies CASTKGTRTEAFF.

This clone was observed a handful of times. CDR3 in DNA: TGTGCCACCCAGCGGGGGGACAATGAGCAGTTCTTC. It specifies CATQRGDNEQFF. The chain uses TRBV10-3 and TRBJ2-1; 9 nucleotides align to TRBD2. The CDR3 spans 12 residues. Germline V gene sequence: CDR1 ENHRY, CDR2 SYGVKD. V shed 10 bases, J shed 5 bases, and the junction held 3 bases outside the gene matches.

The chain carries TRBV9 and TRBJ2-1; TRBD1 is a possible D gene (5 bases). V was clipped by 0 bases and J by 6 bases, with 22 bases between them. Germline loops: CDR1 SGDLS, CDR2 YYNGEE. The CDR3 consists of 18 residues. CDR3 coding DNA: TGTGCCAGCAGCGTAGTGGGTGGGGCAGGGCAGGGTTCCAATGAGCAGTTCTTC. Translated, it gives CASSVVGGAGQGSNEQFF.

The rearrangement links TRBV28 to TRBJ2-3, with 8 nucleotides matching TRBD1. After removal of 5 bases from V and 4 bases from J, the junction contained 8 bases not matched to a gene. Germline V gene sequence: CDR1 MDHEN, CDR2 SYDVKM. There are 15 residues in the CDR3. The CDR3 is CASSVPGTGSDTQYF. The CDR3 region has the DNA TGTGCCAGCAGTGTCCCCGGGACAGGTTCAGATACGCAGTATTTT.

The genes are TRBV19 and TRBJ2-2, with 10 bases identical to TRBD1. The length of the CDR3 is 14 residues. Trimming cost V 5 bases and J 3 bases; bases outside gene matches: 0. Germline assignment: CDR1 LNHDA and CDR2 SQIVND (reference sequence). CDR3 region: CASSGTGDTGELFF. DNA of the CDR3: TGTGCCAGTAGTGGGACAGGGGACACCGGGGAGCTGTTTTTT.

The chain employs TRBV20-1 and TRBJ1-2; 7 bases align to TRBD1. Looked up from germline, CDR1 is DFQATT and CDR2 is SNEGSKA (reference sequence). Germline trimming cut 4 bases from V and 6 bases from J; bases unmatched to any gene: 2. The length of the CDR3 is 11 residues. The CDR3 coding sequence is TGCAGTGCTAACAGGGGCGATGGCTACACCTTC. Translated: CSANRGDGYTF.

The CDR3 DNA sequence: TGCGCCAGCAGCTTGGGAAGGCAGGGAAATGAAAAACTGTTTTTT. Amino acids: CASSLGRQGNEKLFF. The J gene is TRBJ1-4, the V gene TRBV5-1; possible D gene TRBD1, 5 bases. The CDR3 extends over 15 amino acids. CDR1 and CDR2 from the germline V gene are SGHRS and YFSETQ. V was pared by 0 bases and J by 5 bases, with 11 bases between.

V is TRBV4-1 and J is TRBJ1-3; no definite D call. The CDR3 totals 17 residues. The ends were cut back, 5 bases at V and 0 bases at J, with 17 bases in the middle. The germline V gene encodes CDR1 MGHRA and CDR2 YSYEKL. The CDR3 is CASSTPTESGSGNTIYF. CDR3 coding DNA: TGCGCCAGCAGCACCCCAACTGAATCCGGCTCTGGAAACACCATATATTTT.

This clone was seen a few times. The J gene is TRBJ1-1, the V gene TRBV18; D not resolved. The V gene lost 5 bases and the J gene lost 0 bases, with 7 bases spanning the gap. Germline V gene lookup returns CDR1 KGHSH and CDR2 LQKENI. This CDR3 is built from 13 residues. CDR3: CASSLQLNTEAFF. In nucleotides, the CDR3 is TGTGCCAGCTCATTACAGTTGAACACTGAAGCTTTCTTT.

This chain connects TRBV10-3 to TRBJ2-5, with 7 bases identical to TRBD1. The CDR3 has 16 amino acids. Trimming removed 0 bases from V and 4 bases from J; junction bases left unmatched: 8. Germline V gives CDR1 ENHRY, CDR2 SYGVKD. In DNA, the CDR3 is TGTGCCATCAGTGAGTCAGGGCAGGGGGATCGAGAGACCCAGTACTTC. This encodes CAISESGQGDRETQYF.

The chain links TRBV28 to TRBJ1-1, with D tentatively TRBD1 (5 bases). This CDR3 is 12 amino acids long. Germline values: CDR1 MDHEN, CDR2 SYDVKM. Trimming removed 5 bases from V and 5 bases from J, with 9 bases in between. The CDR3 sequence: CASSPQGTEAFF. DNA for the CDR3: TGTGCCAGCAGTCCCCAGGGTACTGAAGCTTTCTTT.

The rearrangement joins TRBV4-2 to TRBJ2-6, with 9 nucleotides matching TRBD1. V was clipped by 0 bases and J by 4 bases; unmatched bases: 7. CDR1 and CDR2 (germline): LGHNA, YNFKEQ. The CDR3 spans 18 residues. The chain's CDR3 is CASSQERTGARGANVLTF. The CDR3 DNA follows: TGTGCCAGCAGCCAAGAAAGGACAGGGGCACGGGGGGCCAACGTCCTGACTTTC.

This chain uses TRBV6-1 with TRBJ2-1; TRBD2 matches 8 bases. V shed 5 bases, J shed 0 bases, and the junction held 3 bases outside the gene matches. Germline V gene data show CDR1 as MNHNS and CDR2 as SASEGT. The CDR3 covers 15 residues. CDR3 coding DNA: TGTGCCAGCAGTAGCGGGGGAACCTCCTACAATGAGCAGTTCTTC. This sequence encodes CASSSGGTSYNEQFF.

The chain couples TRBV7-8 to TRBJ1-1; D is ambiguous. The ends were cut back, 5 bases at V and 3 bases at J, with 13 bases in the middle. CDR1 SGHVS and CDR2 FQNEAQ come from the germline V gene. The CDR3 length is 14 residues. The CDR3 DNA reads TGTGCCAGCAGCCCATCGGGGAGGTACACTGAAGCTTTCTTT. It encodes CASSPSGRYTEAFF.

The chain is built from TRBV9 and TRBJ2-3; 10 bases map to TRBD2. Germline trimming cut 4 bases from V and 1 base from J; bases unmatched to any gene: 3. The CDR3 contains 15 residues. CDR1 is SGDLS and CDR2 is YYNGEE in the germline V gene. In nucleotides, the CDR3 is TGTGCCAGCAGCCCCGGGACTAGCGGCACAGATACGCAGTATTTT. It translates to CASSPGTSGTDTQYF.

This rearrangement joins TRBV6-1 to TRBJ2-7; TRBD1 matches at 8 bases. V was clipped by 5 bases and J by 6 bases; unmatched bases: 9. The CDR3 runs to 14 residues. Germline V gene data show CDR1 as MNHNS and CDR2 as SASEGT. CDR3 nucleotides: TGTGCCAGCAGTAATACAGGGGGACGGGGCGAGCAGTACGTC. It yields the protein CASSNTGGRGEQYV.

This clone has only a few counts. This chain joins TRBV27 and TRBJ1-2, with 8 positions matching TRBD1. Trimming cost V 6 bases and J 4 bases; bases outside gene matches: 4. CDR3 length equals 13 residues. Germline V gives CDR1 MNHEY, CDR2 SMNVEV (reference sequence). The DNA of the CDR3 is TGTGCCAGCAGGCGGACAGGGCCCTATGGCTACACCTTC. This encodes CASRRTGPYGYTF.

This clone was seen only a few times. The chain has TRBV19 and TRBJ1-1; D ambiguous. CDR3 length: 13 residues. From germline, CDR1 is LNHDA and CDR2 SQIVND (reference sequence). Trimming took off 3 bases at V and 7 bases at J, with 12 bases between the two ends. As DNA, the CDR3 is TGTGCCAGTAGTATTAAGGGAGGCAGTGAAGCTTTCTTT. Amino acids: CASSIKGGSEAFF.

This clone came up a few times. Distinct nucleotide sequences in the sample also encode this CDR3. The chain uses TRBV5-4 and TRBJ1-2, with a tentative D call TRBD1 (6 bases). Trimming took 4 bases from V and 4 from J, leaving 11 bases between them. The CDR3 is 13 amino acids. Germline CDR1 reads SGHNT; CDR2 reads YYREEE (reference sequence). DNA for the CDR3: TGTGCCAGCAGCCAGGACAGTCTCTATGGCTACACCTTC. This translates into CASSQDSLYGYTF.

The genes are TRBV4-1 and TRBJ1-2; D perhaps matches TRBD1 (5 bases). Trimming shortened V by 0 bases and J by 8 bases, and 16 bases separated the two germline ends. The CDR3 covers 15 residues. Per the germline V gene, CDR1 is MGHRA and CDR2 is YSYEKL. Here the CDR3 DNA reads TGCGCCAGCAGCCAAGAAATGCGTGCGGGGCCGGGCTACACCTTC. This encodes CASSQEMRAGPGYTF.

The CDR3 sequence is CASHPGKRWGRETQYF. CDR3 bases: TGTGCCAGCCACCCCGGGAAGAGATGGGGAAGGGAGACCCAGTACTTC. This chain uses TRBV5-6 with TRBJ2-5; D is perhaps TRBD2 (5 bases). Between the trimmed V and J ends, which lost 7 bases and 5 bases, there was a span of 24 bases. This CDR3 comprises 16 residues. In germline, CDR1 is SGHDT, CDR2 YYEEEE.

V gene TRBV7-3 combines with J gene TRBJ1-2; D unclear. V lost 2 bases to trimming and J lost 2 bases, with 15 bases between them. Germline CDR1 SGHTA, CDR2 FQGTGA. CDR3 size: 16 residues. The CDR3 is CASSLWEGVTNYGYTF. Written as DNA, the CDR3 is TGTGCCAGCAGCTTATGGGAGGGAGTTACCAACTATGGCTACACCTTC. The entire variable domain, with the rest obtained from reference TRBV7-3 and TRBJ1-2, is as follows: GAGVSQTPSNKVTEKGKYVELRCDPISGHTALYWYRQSLGQGPEFLIYFQGTGAADDSGLPNDRFFAVRPEGSVSTLKIQRTERGDSAVYLCASSLWEGVTNYGYTFGSGTRLTVV.

This rearrangement joins TRBV6-5 to TRBJ1-5; no firm D call. V was cut by 1 base and J by 4 bases, with 5 bases left in between. The germline gives CDR1 MNHEY, CDR2 SVGAGI. This CDR3 region has 13 residues. CDR3: CASSYYKNQPQHF. CDR3 DNA sequence: TGTGCCAGCAGTTACTACAAGAATCAGCCCCAGCATTTT.

The chain uses TRBV4-2 and TRBJ2-5; 14 bases match TRBD2. The V gene's germline CDR1 is LGHNA and CDR2 YNFKEQ. V shed 4 bases, J shed 2 bases, and the junction held 3 bases outside the gene matches. This CDR3 spans 16 amino acids. The CDR3 nucleotides are TGTGCCAGCAGCCCGACTAGCGGGGGGGAACAAGAGACCCAGTACTTC. Amino acids: CASSPTSGGEQETQYF.

This chain links TRBV19 with TRBJ2-5; 7 bases are shared with TRBD2. This CDR3 contains 17 residues. Trimming cost V 4 bases and J 3 bases; bases outside gene matches: 14. Germline V gene lookup returns CDR1 LNHDA and CDR2 SQIVND (reference sequence). This CDR3 reads CASSRSILANTEETQYF. CDR3 nucleotides: TGTGCCAGTAGTAGATCAATACTAGCGAACACAGAAGAGACCCAGTACTTC.

This chain links TRBV6-5 with TRBJ1-2; 7 positions agree with TRBD1. Germline V gives CDR1 MNHEY, CDR2 SVGAGI. With V trimmed by 5 bases and J by 4 bases, 4 bases remained unmatched. The CDR3 length is 13 residues. CDR3 residues: CASSTWDSYGYTF. The CDR3, as DNA: TGTGCCAGCAGTACATGGGACAGCTATGGCTACACCTTC.

CDR3 sequence reads: CASSRSLYMNTEAFF. The CDR3 nucleotides are TGTGCCAGCAGCCGATCGCTGTACATGAACACTGAAGCTTTCTTT. The V gene is TRBV11-1, the J gene TRBJ1-1; D is unclear. The V and J ends lost 5 bases and 0 bases respectively, with 13 bases between them. Germline V gives CDR1 SGHAT, CDR2 FQDESV (reference sequence). The CDR3 length is 15 residues. Variable domain in full (rest from reference TRBV11-1 and TRBJ1-1): EAEVAQSPRYKITEKSQAVAFWCDPISGHATLYWYRQILGQGPELLVQFQDESVVDDSQLPKDRFSAERLKGVDSTLKIQPAELGDSAMYLCASSRSLYMNTEAFFGQGTRLTVV.

The chain carries TRBV5-4 and TRBJ2-7; TRBD2 matches at 8 bases. This CDR3 region has 16 residues. The V gene's germline CDR1 is SGHNT and CDR2 YYREEE (reference sequence). After removal of 3 bases from V and 0 bases from J, the junction contained 8 bases not matched to a gene. CDR3 coding DNA: TGTGCCAGCAGCTCTTCGGGGGGGACACCCTCCTACGAGCAGTACTTC. Translated, it gives CASSSSGGTPSYEQYF.

The chain couples TRBV6-6 to TRBJ1-2; the match to TRBD1 covers 8 bases. V shed 4 bases and J 5 bases; nucleotides not matched to a gene: 3. The CDR3 is made up of 13 amino acids. Germline lookup yields CDR1 MNHNY and CDR2 SVGAGI (reference sequence). The CDR3 DNA is TGTGCCAGCAGTTGGACAGGGAATTATGGCTACACCTTC. It encodes CASSWTGNYGYTF.